This T cell receptor beta chain originates from a study of blood T cell repertoires in COVID-19. Overall study context: Samples came from the United States, Italy and Spain, spanning acute and convalescent COVID-19. In each case, the material was cDNA or gDNA derived from T cells, B-cell-depleted T cells, or PBMCs.

How the authors handled the data: How many nucleated cells were present was estimated from reference gene primer amplification. Clones were sequenced by immunoSEQ multiplex PCR, and TCRdb holds only the in-frame ones, with some missing. The V and J calls and clone size come from that table; D and trimming were worked out from the DNA. The table includes 100,000 to 150,000 clones, approximately 81% detected once. The germline V gene encodes CDR1 MNHEY and CDR2 SVGAGI. J gave up 4 bases and V 7 bases, and 4 bases lay outside the gene matches. The CDR3 sequence is 13 residues long. The rearrangement uses TRBV6-5 and TRBJ1-5, with TRBD1 identical over 7 bases. Specimen: peripheral blood. The origin of this receptor is a woman in her twenties or thirties who had recovered from COVID-19. The CDR3 is CASMYRGNQPQHF. The CDR3 nucleotides are TGTGCCAGCATGTACAGGGGAAATCAGCCCCAGCATTTT.